Presented here are 31 T cell receptor beta chains from one specimen sequenced in a study of shared clonotypes between healthy human individuals. TCRdb's table, derived via immunoSEQ multiplex PCR, lists solely in-frame clones and lacks some. Among over a million clones listed, about 96% were seen once. Sequencing was done on a sample of naive CD4+ T cells sorted from blood. Subset meaning: CD45RA+ positively selected. The origin of the receptors is a man younger than 40 in good health.

The chain carries TRBV9 and TRBJ1-3; 11 bases are shared with TRBD1. After removal of 1 base from V and 3 bases from J, the junction contained 6 bases not matched to a gene. The CDR3 contains 17 residues. CDR1 SGDLS and CDR2 YYNGEE come from the germline V gene. CDR3 in amino acids: CASSVSPGQGGGNTIYF. In nucleotides, the CDR3 is TGTGCCAGCAGCGTATCACCGGGACAGGGGGGTGGAAACACCATATATTTT.

The rearrangement uses TRBV28 and TRBJ2-7; possible D gene TRBD1, 6 bases. The V and J ends lost 5 bases and 0 bases respectively, with 11 bases between them. The CDR3 covers 14 residues. Germline loops: CDR1 MDHEN, CDR2 SYDVKM. Written as DNA, the CDR3 is TGTGCCAGCAGTGGACAGAGCCCCTCCTACGAGCAGTACTTC. Its translation: CASSGQSPSYEQYF.

This chain uses TRBV5-4 with TRBJ1-2; D gene ambiguous. Per germline, CDR1 SGHNT and CDR2 YYREEE (reference sequence). Trimming cost V 0 bases and J 6 bases, with 21 bases left between them. This CDR3 has 17 amino acids. The CDR3 sequence: CASSLGRRRPTTNGYTF. CDR3 DNA: TGTGCCAGCAGCTTGGGTCGGCGGCGGCCGACTACAAATGGCTACACCTTC.

This clone was counted once. The chain recombines TRBV7-3 with TRBJ2-7; maybe TRBD2 (6 bases). The V gene lost 0 bases and the J gene lost 5 bases, with 14 bases spanning the gap. The CDR3 sequence is 15 residues long. Germline V CDR1 and CDR2: SGHTA, FQGTGA. As DNA, the CDR3 is TGTGCCAGCAGCTTAACGGGGCGGGAAAGGGACGAGCAGTACTTC. It codes for CASSLTGRERDEQYF.

The chain carries TRBV10-2 and TRBJ1-2; D uncertain. The germline V gene has CDR1 WSHSY and CDR2 SAAADI. The CDR3 is made up of 13 amino acids. The ends were cut back, 4 bases at V and 2 bases at J, with 8 bases in the middle. CDR3 region: CASSVGRNYGYTF. CDR3 bases: TGCGCCAGCAGTGTCGGCAGGAACTATGGCTACACCTTC.

The V gene is TRBV6-6, the J gene TRBJ1-5; TRBD1 might be the D (5 bases). The V and J ends lost 4 bases and 3 bases respectively, with 10 bases between them. This CDR3 region has 14 residues. Germline CDR1 MNHNY, CDR2 SVGAGI (reference sequence). The CDR3 region has the DNA TGTGCCAGCAGTTTCAGAGGGGTCAATCAGCCCCAGCATTTT. Its protein is CASSFRGVNQPQHF.

The chain links TRBV20-1 to TRBJ1-1; D uncertain. CDR3 size: 11 residues. The germline V gene has CDR1 DFQATT and CDR2 SNEGSKA (reference sequence). The DNA of the CDR3 is TGCATGGCGCCTATGAACACTGAAGCTTTCTTT. As protein: CMAPMNTEAFF.

The rearrangement joins TRBV25-1 to TRBJ2-2; TRBD2 matches at 13 bases. The germline V gene has CDR1 MGHDK and CDR2 SYGVNS. The J segment lost 8 bases and the V segment lost 1 base, leaving 10 bases of the junction unmatched. The CDR3 sequence is 18 residues long. The CDR3 sequence: CASSESYLGTSGKGELFF. The CDR3 DNA reads TGTGCCAGCAGTGAATCCTACCTCGGGACTAGCGGGAAGGGGGAGCTGTTTTTT.

This clone came up once. The DNA for the CDR3 is TGCGCCAGCAGCTCTAGCGGGAGTTTAGCAGATACGCAGTATTTT. Translation gives CASSSSGSLADTQYF. This sequence joins TRBV5-1 and TRBJ2-3; 10 bases align to TRBD2. After removal of 3 bases from V and 4 bases from J, the junction contained 5 bases not matched to a gene. The CDR3 covers 15 residues. Germline CDR1 SGHRS, CDR2 YFSETQ.

The V call is TRBV5-4, the J call TRBJ2-3; 10 bases are a match to TRBD2. Germline loops: CDR1 SGHNT, CDR2 YYREEE (reference sequence). The length of the CDR3 is 15 residues. With V trimmed by 3 bases and J by 1 base, 2 bases remained unmatched. The CDR3 here is CASSSGLAGTDTQYF. As DNA, the CDR3 is TGTGCCAGCAGCTCAGGACTAGCGGGCACAGATACGCAGTATTTT.

The gene calls are TRBV5-6 and TRBJ2-7; maybe TRBD2 (5 bases). This CDR3 has 13 amino acids. With 1 base removed from V and 2 bases from J, the gap between germline ends came to 7 bases. Germline V CDR1 and CDR2: SGHDT, YYEEEE. The CDR3 sequence: CASSLTSAYEQYF. For the CDR3, the DNA is TGTGCCAGCAGCTTGACTAGTGCCTACGAGCAGTACTTC.

This clone was observed once. The chain carries TRBV5-4 and TRBJ2-1, with TRBD2 matching over 7 bases. The V segment lost 4 bases and the J segment 0 bases; nucleotides outside the gene matches: 7. The CDR3 consists of 16 residues. The germline gives CDR1 SGHNT, CDR2 YYREEE (reference sequence). CDR3 sequence reads: CASSLQRGPSYNEQFF. The CDR3 nucleotides are TGTGCCAGCAGCCTGCAGCGGGGCCCCTCCTACAATGAGCAGTTCTTC.

For this clone: The same CDR3 also results from other DNA sequences found in this sample. The J gene is TRBJ2-2, the V gene TRBV9, with TRBD2 as a possible D gene (5 bases). V lost 2 bases, J lost 2 bases, and 7 bases lay in between. Germline assignment: CDR1 SGDLS and CDR2 YYNGEE. This CDR3 contains 14 residues. This chain's CDR3 is CASSVRLNTGELFF. In nucleotides, the CDR3 is TGTGCCAGCAGCGTGAGACTAAACACCGGGGAGCTGTTTTTT.

V usage is TRBV28 and J usage is TRBJ1-1; D unclear. The CDR3 covers 14 residues. V lost 6 bases and J lost 8, with 19 bases in between. Germline loops: CDR1 MDHEN, CDR2 SYDVKM. The CDR3 sequence: CASSLGVSTSEAFF. The CDR3 nucleotides read TGTGCCAGCAGCTTAGGAGTTTCAACCTCCGAAGCTTTCTTT.

A single count supports this clone. The chain links TRBV7-2 to TRBJ2-2; no definite D call. Trimming shortened V by 8 bases and J by 5 bases, and 12 bases separated the two germline ends. CDR1 and CDR2 from the germline V gene are SGHTA and FQGNSA. The CDR3 has 13 amino acids. The chain's CDR3 is CASRQAPTGELFF. Here the CDR3 DNA reads TGTGCCAGCCGCCAGGCTCCAACCGGGGAGCTGTTTTTT.

The chain recombines TRBV5-1 with TRBJ2-2, with 10 bases that match TRBD1. CDR3 size: 15 residues. Trimming at V came to 6 bases and at J to 1 base, leaving 3 bases not matched to a gene. CDR1 is SGHRS and CDR2 is YFSETQ in the germline V gene. The CDR3 region has the DNA TGCGCCAGCACGCGGACAGGGGGGAACACCGGGGAGCTGTTTTTT. It encodes CASTRTGGNTGELFF.

This sequence joins TRBV27 and TRBJ1-5; D gene ambiguous. This CDR3 contains 15 residues. Between the trimmed V and J ends, which lost 1 base and 0 bases, there was a span of 7 bases. Per the germline V gene, CDR1 is MNHEY and CDR2 is SMNVEV (reference sequence). The CDR3 sequence is CASSLFRDSNQPQHF. In DNA form, the CDR3 reads TGTGCCAGCAGTTTATTTCGGGATAGCAATCAGCCCCAGCATTTT.

The rearrangement uses TRBV5-1 and TRBJ2-3, with 7 bases aligning to TRBD1. The V segment lost 3 bases and the J segment 3 bases; nucleotides outside the gene matches: 10. The CDR3 covers 16 residues. The germline V gene encodes CDR1 SGHRS and CDR2 YFSETQ. Here the CDR3 DNA reads TGCGCCAGCAGCTCCAGCCGGGACAGATTTACAGATACGCAGTATTTT. This encodes CASSSSRDRFTDTQYF.

V usage is TRBV6-6 and J usage is TRBJ1-3; a possible D gene is TRBD1 (5 bases). The CDR3 covers 15 residues. The germline V gene has CDR1 MNHNY and CDR2 SVGAGI (reference sequence). The V and J ends lost 7 bases and 0 bases respectively, with 13 bases between them. The CDR3 is CASTDGGSSGNTIYF. In nucleotides, the CDR3 is TGTGCCAGCACCGACGGGGGGAGCTCTGGAAACACCATATATTTT.

The rearrangement uses TRBV2 and TRBJ2-5; no definite D call. Deletions cut 8 bases from V and 5 bases from J, with 18 bases between. Germline V lookup: CDR1 SNHLY, CDR2 FYNNEI. The CDR3 spans 14 residues. The CDR3 loop reads CASGSRTRDETQYF. DNA for the CDR3: TGTGCCAGCGGGTCCCGAACCCGTGACGAGACCCAGTACTTC.

This sequence joins TRBV6-5 and TRBJ2-7; 11 bases agree with TRBD1. This CDR3 contains 15 residues. J was trimmed by 6 bases and V by 2 bases; bases with no gene match: 6. Germline CDR1 is MNHEY and CDR2 is SVGAGI. The CDR3: CASSYRGQGDLEQYF. The CDR3 DNA follows: TGTGCCAGCAGTTACCGGGGACAGGGGGACCTCGAGCAGTACTTC.

This chain connects TRBV2 to TRBJ2-1; D not certain. V was trimmed by 6 bases and J by 4 bases, leaving 7 bases between them. This CDR3 is 12 amino acids long. Germline V gene sequence: CDR1 SNHLY, CDR2 FYNNEI. The CDR3: CASSTVYNEQFF. In DNA form, the CDR3 reads TGTGCCAGCAGCACGGTTTACAATGAGCAGTTCTTC.

This chain connects TRBV6-5 to TRBJ2-1; D is undetermined. The CDR3 loop spans 15 amino acids. The germline V gene encodes CDR1 MNHEY and CDR2 SVGAGI. Trimming cost V 6 bases and J 3 bases, with 15 bases left between them. CDR3 amino acids: CASSTRRVDYNEQFF. CDR3 coding DNA: TGTGCCAGCAGCACCCGAAGGGTAGACTACAATGAGCAGTTCTTC.

This clone came up once. The chain joins TRBV5-1 to TRBJ2-7; the match to TRBD1 covers 9 bases. Trimming took 4 bases from V and 2 from J; bases not matched to a gene: 4. The CDR3 is 14 residues long. Looked up from germline, CDR1 is SGHRS and CDR2 is YFSETQ. The CDR3 DNA reads TGCGCCAGCAGCAACCGGGACAGGGCCTACGAGCAGTACTTC. Its protein is CASSNRDRAYEQYF.

This rearrangement joins TRBV6-4 to TRBJ2-7; a possible D gene is TRBD2 (5 bases). Germline V gene data show CDR1 as MRHNA and CDR2 as SNTAGT. Trimming took off 2 bases at V and 12 bases at J, with 14 bases between the two ends. The CDR3 extends over 12 amino acids. The CDR3 bases are TGTGCCAGCAGTGACGGGAGCGGTCGTCGGTACTTC. Translation gives CASSDGSGRRYF.

Worth noting for this clone: Other DNA sequences in this specimen translate into the identical CDR3. CDR3 loop: CASSLVPTDTQYF. The DNA of the CDR3 is TGCGCCAGCAGCTTAGTCCCCACAGATACGCAGTATTTT. The V gene is TRBV5-1, the J gene TRBJ2-3, with D unresolved. This CDR3 is built from 13 residues. Trimming took 2 bases from V and 2 from J, leaving 6 bases between them. Per the germline V gene, CDR1 is SGHRS and CDR2 is YFSETQ. Looking up the rest from reference TRBV5-1 and TRBJ2-3 gives the full variable domain: KAGVTQTPRYLIKTRGQQVTLSCSPISGHRSVSWYQQTPGQGLQFLFEYFSETQRNKGNFPGRFSGRQFSNSRSEMNVSTLELGDSALYLCASSLVPTDTQYFGPGTRLTVL.

The chain is built from TRBV28 and TRBJ1-1; a weak D match, TRBD1 (5 bases). The CDR3 totals 15 residues. Germline V gene data show CDR1 as MDHEN and CDR2 as SYDVKM. V was shortened by 3 bases and J by 5 bases, with 16 bases between the two germline ends. The CDR3 coding sequence is TGTGCCAGCAGTTTCAGGGCCGGGATCGGGACTGAAGCTTTCTTT. Translated: CASSFRAGIGTEAFF.

As concerns this clone: Within the sample, other DNA sequences also encode this same CDR3. The rearrangement uses TRBV29-1 and TRBJ2-7; D unresolved. Trimming shortened V by 4 bases and J by 4 bases, and 8 bases separated the two germline ends. CDR1 SQVTM and CDR2 ANQGSEA come from the germline V gene. CDR3 length: 11 amino acids. CDR3 DNA: TGCAGCGTTGGAGGCGTTTACGAGCAGTACTTC. This sequence encodes CSVGGVYEQYF.

As for this clone: The sample holds other DNA sequences that translate to the same CDR3. This chain joins TRBV11-3 and TRBJ1-1; 7 bases are shared with TRBD1. This CDR3 is built from 13 residues. Looked up from germline, CDR1 is SGHNT and CDR2 is YENEEA. The trim removed 5 bases at V and 3 bases at J, leaving 3 bases unmatched. CDR3 in DNA: TGTGCCAGCAGCCTCACAGGGGACACTGAAGCTTTCTTT. It codes for CASSLTGDTEAFF.

The chain joins TRBV9 to TRBJ2-7; D might be TRBD1 (6 bases). The CDR3 is 14 residues long. Germline V gene sequence: CDR1 SGDLS, CDR2 YYNGEE. Trimming stripped 0 bases from V and 3 bases from J, with 10 bases between. For the CDR3, the DNA is TGTGCCAGCAGCGTAGGGACAGTGAACTACGAGCAGTACTTC. It yields the protein CASSVGTVNYEQYF.

This chain joins TRBV14 and TRBJ2-3, with D perhaps matching TRBD2 (5 bases). V dropped 3 bases and J dropped 0 bases, with 13 bases sitting between them. Per the germline V gene, CDR1 is SGHDN and CDR2 is FVKESK. The CDR3 spans 16 residues. The CDR3 sequence: CASSHKGAQSTDTQYF. DNA of the CDR3: TGTGCCAGCAGCCACAAGGGAGCACAAAGCACAGATACGCAGTATTTT.